The present entry profiles one T cell receptor (beta chain) with its context. This clonotype was found a few times. Its antigen is currently not known. No quality values exist for individual bases; no much larger clone is one base distant. This sample was included in a study of identical twins (dated by TCRdb to 2015 to 2016). Study-wide context: TCR alpha and beta repertoires from monozygotic twins, unrelated adults of various ages and cord blood were deep-sequenced to test whether fetal clonotypes persist. To rule out contamination, the twin experiments were replicated at different times with different library preparation protocols. General conclusions and limits of the study: Out-of-frame TCR alpha sequences shared between twins showed an excess of low generation-probability sequences compared with coincidental sharing between unrelated individuals. Invariant T cells such as MAIT and iNKT could partly confound zero-insertion analyses, though diverse VJ usage argued against this for most clonotypes. Abundant cord blood beta clonotypes had fewer insertions, young adult naive repertoires showed a similar but weaker trend, and memory repertoires showed no such trend. Because the same donors could not be followed over many years, conclusions were based on cross-sectional statistical analysis. In monozygotic twins, recombination models systematically underestimated out-of-frame TCR alpha sharing, but the models matched the sharing seen between unrelated individuals. The excess sharing between twins in beta out-of-frame sequences was weaker because fewer shared sequences reduced the signal-to-noise ratio.

All donors were healthy Caucasians. The library was prepared using 5' RACE. The instrument given in TCRdb is Illumina HiSeq 2000. A universal primer binding site was added through template switching, and the final cDNA carried a unique molecular identifier so that TCR cDNA molecules could be counted accurately. Specific primers in the conserved constant-segment region were used to synthesize first-strand cDNA for TCR alpha and beta chains. To control for contamination, every cDNA library was double barcoded, receiving both a SMART-Mk sample barcode and Illumina barcodes. TruSeq adapter sequences, together with Illumina sample barcodes, were added in two successive PCR steps. The Illumina HiSeq platform was used with custom primers to sequence TCR alpha and beta cDNA libraries. Per the original workflow: Raw reads were processed with MiGEC to extract unique molecular identifiers, and MiXCR was used to determine CDR3 positions. For each individual, recombination models were inferred using an EM algorithm with the repgenHMM and IGoR tools. Shared clonotype analysis was performed with the tcR package in R, normalizing sharing by the product of cloneset sizes. To study raw recombination free of thymic and clonal selection effects, out-of-frame nonproductive sequences were analyzed. In TCRdb, the public reads were trimmed at Q25 with fastp and aligned with MiXCR, with productive beta chains retained. Here each entry gathers all rows of one CDR3 protein and keeps the most common genes and DNA. TCRdb assigned the V and J calls; the authors' analysis was not used. The table for this sample lists about 1.7 million distinct CDR3 sequences; around 33% of them were counted only once. Together, the top ten hold about 0.27% of the sample.

The TCR originated in a newborn girl in good health. Sequenced material: cord blood.

The nucleotide sequence reads TGCAGCGTCGTAATAACAGGGGCCTACGAGCAGTACTTC. Its translation is CSVVITGAYEQYF. The chain couples TRBV29-1 to TRBJ2-4, with 7 bases aligning to TRBD1. The end of the DNA fits TRBJ2-7 better, so the J call may be wrong. The CDR3 runs 13 amino acids, cysteine and phenylalanine included. CDR3 DNA only is kept here, 39 bases in frame from base 1. The germline V gene supplies CDR1 SQVTM and CDR2 ANQGSEA.